This is a list of T cell receptor beta chains from one sample in a study of shared clonotypes between healthy human individuals. Data came from immunoSEQ multiplex PCR; TCRdb stores just in-frame clones and leaves some out. Found here are around 2.3 million clones, around 95% of them singletons; the top ten hold over 0.1%. Sequenced material: naive CD4+ T cells sorted from blood. The receptors were gathered from a man aged 18 to 35 in good health. Both conserved end residues are part of each CDR3. The D gene is left open where the match is weak. Expanded clones get a size class; other rows say once, few or many, or leave the size out.

j_call clone_size cdr3_length v_call d_call cdr3_nt cdr3_aa
TRBJ2-5 NA 13 TRBV11-2 TRBD1 TGTGCCAGCAGCTCCGACAGGGTGGAGACCCAGTACTTC CASSSDRVETQYF
TRBJ2-3 NA 15 TRBV7-3 NA TGTGCCAGCAGCACCCAAGCGGCGCCCTTGGATACGCAGTATTTT CASSTQAAPLDTQYF
TRBJ1-2 NA 13 TRBV6-5 NA TGTGCCAGCAGTCGAACCGGGGGTGACGGCTACACCTTC CASSRTGGDGYTF
TRBJ2-1 NA 14 TRBV10-3 NA TGTGCCATCAGTGTGTCACCCTCGGTTAATGAGCAGTTCTTC CAISVSPSVNEQFF
TRBJ2-6 NA 17 TRBV4-3 TRBD1 TGCGCCAGCAGCCAAGGGGGACAGATCTCTGGGGCCAACGTCCTGACTTTC CASSQGGQISGANVLTF
TRBJ2-2 NA 15 TRBV5-1 NA TGCGCCAGCAGCTTGGCGACAGTGAACACCGGGGAGCTGTTTTTT CASSLATVNTGELFF
TRBJ2-1 few 14 TRBV5-4 NA TGTGCCAGCAGCTTAGTCAACTCCTACAATGAGCAGTTCTTC CASSLVNSYNEQFF
TRBJ2-2 NA 16 TRBV5-6 NA TGTGCCAGCAGCCCCGGGCCCGCCGCGAACACCGGGGAGCTGTTTTTT CASSPGPAANTGELFF
TRBJ2-2 NA 18 TRBV7-9 NA TGTGCCAGCAGCTCGGCTTGGAACAGGGCCCTGAACACCGGGGAGCTGTTTTTT CASSSAWNRALNTGELFF
TRBJ2-7 NA 16 TRBV18 TRBD2 TGTGCCAGCTCACCAACACTAGCGGCCCGCTCCTACGAGCAGTACTTC CASSPTLAARSYEQYF
TRBJ2-7 NA 15 TRBV5-4 TRBD2 TGTGCCAGCAGCTTGCGCAGCGGGGGGTTCTACGAGCAGTACTTC CASSLRSGGFYEQYF
TRBJ2-3 NA 15 TRBV27 NA TGTGCCAGCAGTTTGTCTAGAACTAGCACAGATACGCAGTATTTT CASSLSRTSTDTQYF
TRBJ2-3 NA 15 TRBV5-1 TRBD1 TGCGCCAGCAGCGCGGGACAGGGGTCTACAGATACGCAGTATTTT CASSAGQGSTDTQYF
TRBJ2-7 NA 15 TRBV2 TRBD1 TGTGCCAGCAGTCAATCCGGGACAGGGGCGGGCGAGCAGTACTTC CASSQSGTGAGEQYF
TRBJ2-3 NA 14 TRBV9 TRBD2 TGTGCCAGCGGGGGGGACTCCCGCACAGATACGCAGTATTTT CASGGDSRTDTQYF
TRBJ1-4 NA 17 TRBV7-2 TRBD1 TGTGCCAGCAGCATCCCGCCGGGACAGGGGCCTAATGAAAAACTGTTTTTT CASSIPPGQGPNEKLFF
TRBJ1-5 NA 15 TRBV7-2 NA TGTGCCAGCAGCTTAGATGGTAGAGGAAATCAGCCCCAGCATTTT CASSLDGRGNQPQHF
TRBJ2-7 NA 11 TRBV20-1 NA TGCAGTGCTGGCCGGGCGTACGAGCAGTACTTC CSAGRAYEQYF
TRBJ1-5 NA 14 TRBV5-1 TRBD1 TGCGCCAGCAGCTCGGGACAGGTCAATCAGCCCCAGCATTTT CASSSGQVNQPQHF
TRBJ1-2 NA 16 TRBV15 TRBD1 TGTGCCACCAGCAGAGACAGTTGGACAGGGTTGAATGGCTACACCTTC CATSRDSWTGLNGYTF
TRBJ2-2 NA 15 TRBV6-5 TRBD1 TGTGCCAGCAGTAGACAGGGGCTTAGCACCGGGGAGCTGTTTTTT CASSRQGLSTGELFF
TRBJ1-2 NA 15 TRBV10-3 NA TGTGCCATCAGCTTCGCCGATCTAACGACAGGTGGCTACACCTTC CAISFADLTTGGYTF
TRBJ2-1 NA 16 TRBV6-1 TRBD2 TGTGCCAGCAGTGAAAGGCTAGCGGGGGCCTTCCTTGGGCAGTTCTTC CASSERLAGAFLGQFF
TRBJ2-3 NA 15 TRBV10-3 NA TGTGCCATCAGTGAGGTAGCGTCCCAAACAGATACGCAGTATTTT CAISEVASQTDTQYF
TRBJ2-5 NA 14 TRBV10-3 NA TGTGCCATCTCTCCTAGGCAGTACCAAGAGACCCAGTACTTC CAISPRQYQETQYF
TRBJ2-1 NA 17 TRBV5-1 TRBD2 TGCGCCAGCAGCTTGGGGCCTAGCGGGAGGATCTACAATGAGCAGTTCTTC CASSLGPSGRIYNEQFF
TRBJ2-7 NA 12 TRBV11-3 NA TGTGCCAGCAGTTCCGAAGGGCGTGAGCAGTACTTC CASSSEGREQYF
TRBJ2-7 NA 13 TRBV18 NA TGTGCCAGCTCACCGGATATACTGGCCGAGCAGTACTTC CASSPDILAEQYF
TRBJ2-7 NA 14 TRBV10-3 NA TGTGCCATCAGCCACGGGACACTCTCCTACGAGCAGTACTTC CAISHGTLSYEQYF
TRBJ2-7 NA 12 TRBV30 NA TGTGCCTGGAGCGCAGTAGGGCACGAGCAGTACTTC CAWSAVGHEQYF
TRBJ2-6 NA 17 TRBV7-9 TRBD1 TGTGCCAGCAGCCCGCCCGGGACAGGGGCTGGGGCCAACGTCCTGACTTTC CASSPPGTGAGANVLTF
TRBJ1-5 NA 15 TRBV6-5 TRBD1 TGTGCCAGCAGTAGCGGACAGGTTGATAATCAGCCCCAGCATTTT CASSSGQVDNQPQHF
TRBJ1-4 NA 15 TRBV28 NA TGTGCCAGCAGTTCCCCCGGGGGAAGTAATGAAAAACTGTTTTTT CASSSPGGSNEKLFF
TRBJ2-2 once 13 TRBV10-3 TRBD1 TGTGCCATCAGTGAAACAGGGGCCGGGGAGCTGTTTTTT CAISETGAGELFF
TRBJ2-7 NA 14 TRBV7-9 NA TGTGCCAGCAGCCTAAATCGGGGGCCGTACGAGCAGTACTTC CASSLNRGPYEQYF
TRBJ2-7 NA 18 TRBV15 NA TGTGCCACCAGCAGAGGAAACCCTTCGTCAACTAGACTCTACGAGCAGTACTTC CATSRGNPSSTRLYEQYF
TRBJ2-5 NA 13 TRBV6-5 NA TGTGCCAGCAGTTACTCGGCACAAGAGACCCAGTACTTC CASSYSAQETQYF
TRBJ2-7 once 14 TRBV18 NA TGTGCCAGCTCACCAGTGCTCCAGAACTACGAGCAGTACTTC CASSPVLQNYEQYF
TRBJ2-7 NA 15 TRBV27 TRBD2 TGTGCCAGCAGTTTATCTAGCGGGGACTCCTACGAGCAGTACTTC CASSLSSGDSYEQYF
TRBJ1-4 NA 16 TRBV28 TRBD1 TGTGCCAGCAGTTCGCCAGGGACAGGAGTTAATGAAAAACTGTTTTTT CASSSPGTGVNEKLFF
TRBJ2-1 NA 15 TRBV11-3 TRBD1 TGTGCCAGCAGCTTAGAGGGACAGGGATTCGATGAGCAGTTCTTC CASSLEGQGFDEQFF
TRBJ2-5 NA 13 TRBV7-9 NA TGTGCCAGCAGACAAGGGGGTTGGGAGACCCAGTACTTC CASRQGGWETQYF
TRBJ2-7 NA 15 TRBV5-1 NA TGCGCCAGCAGCCCCTTGAGCGGAGGCTCCTACGAGCAGTACTTC CASSPLSGGSYEQYF
TRBJ2-7 NA 16 TRBV4-1 NA TGCGCCAGCAGCCCGGGGCGGGGAAGGTTTCGATTCGAGCAGTACTTC CASSPGRGRFRFEQYF
TRBJ2-1 NA 14 TRBV5-4 NA TGTGCCACCACAGTGGCTTTGGGGCAGAATGAGCAGTTCTTC CATTVALGQNEQFF
TRBJ2-7 NA 15 TRBV27 NA TGTGCCAGCGCAAAGCCCGGGAGATTATCCTACGAGCAGTACTTC CASAKPGRLSYEQYF